Presented here are 23 T cell receptor beta chains from one specimen sequenced in a study of blood T cell repertoires in COVID-19. Libraries were prepared by immunoSEQ multiplex PCR; TCRdb keeps only in-frame clonotypes and omits some of them. The sample lists a few hundred thousand clones, 87% seen once, with 10% to 13% in the top ten. The source material was PBMCs or T cells enriched from blood (not recorded which). The origin of the receptors is a man aged 18 to 30 with acute COVID-19.

The gene calls are TRBV28 and TRBJ2-5; a weak D match, TRBD2 (6 bases). The CDR3 spans 13 residues. The germline V and J ends were trimmed by 7 bases and 5 bases, with 14 bases remaining between them. Germline V lookup: CDR1 MDHEN, CDR2 SYDVKM. The CDR3 here is CASTWTGSETQYF. In DNA, the CDR3 is TGTGCCAGCACCTGGACCGGGAGTGAGACCCAGTACTTC.

The rearrangement joins TRBV5-1 to TRBJ2-5; tentative D call: TRBD1 (5 bases). Germline CDR1 SGHRS, CDR2 YFSETQ. Trimming stripped 2 bases from V and 1 base from J, with 9 bases between. The CDR3 runs 14 residues. CDR3 sequence: CASSFSQGQETQYF. The CDR3 coding sequence is TGCGCCAGCAGCTTCAGTCAGGGCCAAGAGACCCAGTACTTC.

The CDR3 nucleotides are TGCAGCGTTGAGGGACTAGCGGTTCGGTTTGACAATGAGCAGTTCTTC. Protein sequence: CSVEGLAVRFDNEQFF. The chain employs TRBV29-1 and TRBJ2-1, with TRBD2 matching 11 bases. This CDR3 has 16 amino acids. V dropped 3 bases and J dropped 5; count of bases not matched to a gene: 9. Germline V gene data show CDR1 as SQVTM and CDR2 as ANQGSEA.

The V and J genes are TRBV5-1 and TRBJ2-1, with TRBD2 matching over 11 bases. The CDR3 runs to 14 residues. The germline V gene has CDR1 SGHRS and CDR2 YFSETQ. J was trimmed by 5 bases and V by 4 bases; bases with no gene match: 2. CDR3 coding DNA: TGCGCCAGCAGCGTACTAGCGGGAGACAATGAGCAGTTCTTC. This gives the protein CASSVLAGDNEQFF.

In nucleotides, the CDR3 is TGTGCCAGCAGCCAAGATCTACACGAGCAGTACTTC. It specifies CASSQDLHEQYF. This chain joins TRBV3-1 (or the pseudogene TRBV3-2) and TRBJ2-7; no clear D gene. Germline CDR1 is LGHDT and CDR2 is YNNKEL (reference sequence). V gave up 0 bases and J gave up 5 bases, with 5 bases separating them. CDR3 length: 12 residues.

Written as DNA, the CDR3 is TGTGCCAGTAGTCCTGGACAGATATTTAGCAATCAGCCCCAGCATTTT. Its protein product is CASSPGQIFSNQPQHF. The rearrangement joins TRBV19 to TRBJ1-5; tentative D call: TRBD1 (6 bases). CDR3 length: 16 residues. Trimming left V 5 bases short and J 0 bases short, with 14 bases between. Germline V CDR1 and CDR2: LNHDA, SQIVND (reference sequence).

The V call is TRBV28, the J call TRBJ2-7; the D gene is possibly TRBD2 (6 bases). Germline values: CDR1 MDHEN, CDR2 SYDVKM. Trimming cost V 3 bases and J 4 bases, with 22 bases left between them. The CDR3 runs 17 residues. The CDR3 spells CASSFPPSPVGSYEQYF. For the CDR3, the DNA is TGTGCCAGCAGTTTTCCCCCTTCCCCCGTCGGGAGTTACGAGCAGTACTTC.

The rearrangement links TRBV3-1 (or the pseudogene TRBV3-2) to TRBJ2-7, with TRBD2 as a possible D gene (7 bases). The CDR3 spans 17 residues. The germline gives CDR1 LGHDT, CDR2 YNNKEL (reference sequence). V shed 3 bases and J shed 4 bases, with 22 bases lying between them. The CDR3 loop is CASSHRAGQFTSYEQYF. CDR3 nucleotides: TGTGCCAGCAGCCATAGAGCGGGACAATTTACATCGTACGAGCAGTACTTC.

The CDR3 spells CASSSGTRPYEQYF. CDR3 DNA sequence: TGTGCCAGCAGCTCCGGGACAAGGCCCTACGAGCAGTACTTC. The V call is TRBV7-9, the J call TRBJ2-7; TRBD1 might be the D (6 bases). This CDR3 has 14 residues. Trimming took off 4 bases at V and 2 bases at J, with 12 bases between the two ends. CDR1 and CDR2 (germline): SEHNR, FQNEAQ (reference sequence).

The chain joins TRBV10-3 to TRBJ2-7, with D tentatively TRBD1 (5 bases). Germline V CDR1 and CDR2: ENHRY, SYGVKD. This CDR3 contains 14 residues. V lost 0 bases to trimming and J lost 7 bases, with 13 bases between them. The CDR3 DNA reads as TGTGCCATCAGTGAGTCGAATGGCTCAGGGGAGCAGTACTTC. Translated, it gives CAISESNGSGEQYF.

This clone was seen only a few times. The chain carries TRBV6-5 and TRBJ1-5; tentative D call: TRBD1 (6 bases). With 2 bases removed from V and 2 bases from J, the gap between germline ends came to 10 bases. This CDR3 region has 15 residues. CDR1 and CDR2 (germline): MNHEY, SVGAGI. The CDR3: CASSYGGARNQPQHF. The CDR3 nucleotides read TGTGCCAGCAGTTACGGGGGGGCTCGCAATCAGCCCCAGCATTTT.

This clone has only one observation. This sequence joins TRBV11-3 and TRBJ2-2, with 12 positions matching TRBD2. Germline V lookup: CDR1 SGHNT, CDR2 YENEEA. This CDR3 comprises 17 residues. V shed 6 bases, J shed 2 bases, and the junction held 7 bases outside the gene matches. The CDR3 DNA is TGTGCCAGCAGGGGTGGACTAGCGGGATTTAACACCGGGGAGCTGTTTTTT. Translating it yields CASRGGLAGFNTGELFF.

The genes are TRBV7-9 and TRBJ1-1; no clear D gene. CDR1 is SEHNR and CDR2 is FQNEAQ in the germline V gene (reference sequence). The CDR3 loop spans 13 amino acids. Between the trimmed V and J ends, which lost 0 bases and 0 bases, there was a span of 2 bases. CDR3 sequence: CASSLAMNTEAFF. The DNA for the CDR3 is TGTGCCAGCAGCTTAGCTATGAACACTGAAGCTTTCTTT.

The rearrangement links TRBV27 to TRBJ1-1, with 7 bases lining up with TRBD1. The germline V gene has CDR1 MNHEY and CDR2 SMNVEV (reference sequence). The CDR3 totals 14 residues. V dropped 1 base and J dropped 5; count of bases not matched to a gene: 4. The CDR3 DNA reads TGTGCCAGCAGTTTATGGAACAGGGGAACTGAAGCTTTCTTT. Translated, it gives CASSLWNRGTEAFF.

The gene calls are TRBV30 and TRBJ1-1; D remains unclear. The V end was cut by 0 bases, the J end by 1 base, with 6 bases between. The CDR3 extends over 13 amino acids. Germline loops: CDR1 GTSNPN, CDR2 SVGIG (reference sequence). Here the CDR3 DNA reads TGTGCCTGGAGTGTACAGACGAACACTGAAGCTTTCTTT. It is translated as CAWSVQTNTEAFF.

CDR3 nucleotides: TGTGCCAGCGTTCGGGACAGCCCATACGAGCAGTACTTC. Its protein is CASVRDSPYEQYF. The chain uses TRBV28 and TRBJ2-7; 7 bases fit TRBD1. V lost 8 bases to trimming and J lost 4 bases; unmatched junction nucleotides: 8. The germline V gene encodes CDR1 MDHEN and CDR2 SYDVKM. The CDR3 loop spans 13 amino acids.

The J gene is TRBJ1-1, the V gene TRBV19, with 8 bases lining up with TRBD1. The CDR3 loop spans 14 amino acids. After removal of 2 bases from V and 5 bases from J, the junction contained 4 bases not matched to a gene. Germline V CDR1 and CDR2: LNHDA, SQIVND (reference sequence). The CDR3 DNA reads as TGTGCCAGTAGTATACAGGGGGCTGGGACTGAAGCTTTCTTT. This translates into CASSIQGAGTEAFF. Drawing the rest from reference TRBV19 and TRBJ1-1, the complete variable domain is DGGITQSPKYLFRKEGQNVTLSCEQNLNHDAMYWYRQDPGQGLRLIYYSQIVNDFQKGDIAEGYSVSREKKESFPLTVTSAQKNPTAFYLCASSIQGAGTEAFFGQGTRLTVV.

CDR3 sequence: CSVSPSGRNEQYF. The CDR3 region has the DNA TGCAGCGTGAGTCCTAGCGGGAGGAACGAGCAGTACTTC. The chain combines TRBV29-1 with TRBJ2-7, with TRBD2 matching over 11 bases. Trimming at V came to 6 bases and at J to 5 bases, leaving 6 bases not matched to a gene. The CDR3 extends over 13 amino acids. CDR1 is SQVTM, CDR2 ANQGSEA, per germline.

V usage is TRBV10-3 and J usage is TRBJ1-6; the D is unclear. Trimming cost V 4 bases and J 7 bases, with 14 bases left between them. Germline lookup yields CDR1 ENHRY and CDR2 SYGVKD. CDR3 size: 15 residues. CDR3 nucleotides: TGTGCCATCAGTGTCGACGGGAACACAAATTCACCCCTCCACTTT. Protein: CAISVDGNTNSPLHF.

This chain links TRBV4-1 with TRBJ1-3; D gene ambiguous. The CDR3 loop spans 16 amino acids. Germline CDR1 MGHRA, CDR2 YSYEKL. Trimming stripped 0 bases from V and 4 bases from J, with 13 bases between. The CDR3 here is CASSQEGSGSGNTIYF. The CDR3, as DNA: TGCGCCAGCAGCCAAGAAGGCTCAGGTTCCGGAAACACCATATATTTT.

CDR3 nucleotide sequence: TGTGCCAGTAGTAACGGCGGTTTATATGGCTACACCTTC. Its translation is CASSNGGLYGYTF. The chain links TRBV19 to TRBJ1-2; D is ambiguous. The V and J ends lost 4 bases and 5 bases respectively, with 11 bases between them. Germline V lookup: CDR1 LNHDA, CDR2 SQIVND (reference sequence). This CDR3 contains 13 residues.

The rearrangement links TRBV10-1 to TRBJ1-1; TRBD1 matches at 8 bases. The V and J ends lost 7 bases and 3 bases, in that order; junction bases with no gene match: 1. From germline, CDR1 is WNHNN and CDR2 SYGVQD (reference sequence). The CDR3 loop spans 12 amino acids. In DNA, the CDR3 is TGCGCCAGCAAGACAGGGGACACTGAAGCTTTCTTT. Residues: CASKTGDTEAFF.

This sequence joins TRBV30 and TRBJ1-3, with TRBD1 as a possible D gene (5 bases). This CDR3 has 14 amino acids. V was pared by 4 bases and J by 0 bases, with 10 bases between. CDR1 is GTSNPN, CDR2 SVGIG, per germline (reference sequence). CDR3 region: CAWTPGISGNTIYF. CDR3 DNA: TGTGCCTGGACCCCAGGGATCTCTGGAAACACCATATATTTT.